This T cell receptor beta chain was recorded in a study of cytomegalovirus exposure and HLA in healthy donors. Findings and caveats of the study: Listed as cytomegalovirus-associated were 150 to 200 TCR beta chains. Confirmation in vitro established that a few CMV-associated chains were specific for CMV antigens. Cytomegalovirus status was reportedly diagnosed by the classifier with high specificity and sensitivity.

Germline lookup yields CDR1 SGHVS and CDR2 FNYEAQ. Between the trimmed V and J ends, which lost 4 bases and 1 base, there was a span of 10 bases. This CDR3 spans 14 amino acids. Points on this clone: Its specificity is unknown.

The repertoire was sequenced with immunoSEQ multiplex PCR; TCRdb's copy has only in-frame clones and lacks some. The sample has fewer than 250,000 clones; approximately 88% are singletons. It was the roughly 120-subject validation cohort, separate from the roughly 700-subject first cohort, to which the donors belonged. Sample: PBMCs. This sequence originates from a woman between 25 and 40 years old in good health and CMV-seropositive. The chain links TRBV7-6 to TRBJ2-5, with a possible D match to TRBD1 (6 bases). The CDR3 here is CASSSWDTQETQYF. The CDR3 DNA reads TGTGCCAGCAGCTCCTGGGACACCCAAGAGACCCAGTACTTC.